The 22 T cell receptor beta chains listed next were all sequenced from one sample in a study of blood T cells in healthy people across ages. Combining a sample-barcoded 5' primer with a J-beta primer mix, a second PCR ran for roughly 7 to 11 cycles. TCRdb re-called the 5' RACE reads with MiXCR, one entry per CDR3 protein. The table records about 1.7 million distinct CDR3 sequences, 25% to 30% of them present only once. Sequencing was done on a sample of blood. Receptors were obtained from a woman in her twenties or thirties in good health.

The sample holds a few counts of this clonotype. The chain links TRBV28 to TRBJ2-4, with 7 nucleotides matching TRBD1. Trimming removed 7 bases from V and 5 bases from J; junction bases left unmatched: 8. The CDR3 has 14 residues. CDR1 is MDHEN and CDR2 is SYDVKM in the germline V gene. As DNA, the CDR3 is TGTGCCAGCATCCGACAGGGTTGGGAAAACATTCAGTACTTC. Its protein is CASIRQGWENIQYF.

The CDR3 sequence is CASRADREQLFF. The CDR3 bases are TGTGCCAGCAGAGCCGACAGGGAGCAGCTGTTTTTT. V is TRBV6-6 and J is TRBJ2-2; 7 bases are shared with TRBD1. The CDR3 is made up of 12 amino acids. V lost 6 bases to trimming and J lost 12 bases; unmatched junction nucleotides: 7. Germline CDR1 and CDR2: MNHNY and SVGAGI (reference sequence).

The chain is built from TRBV27 and TRBJ1-1; no firm D call. The germline V gene has CDR1 MNHEY and CDR2 SMNVEV (reference sequence). CDR3 length equals 13 residues. Trimming took 7 bases from V and 4 from J, leaving 13 bases between them. For the CDR3, the DNA is TGTGCCAGCAAGTCTCTAGGCTCCACTGAAGCTTTCTTT. This codes for CASKSLGSTEAFF.

The chain couples TRBV28 to TRBJ2-1; 7 nucleotides match TRBD1. The junction had 25 bases not matched to a gene; V was cut back by 7 bases and J by 7 bases. CDR1 MDHEN and CDR2 SYDVKM come from the germline V gene. The CDR3 is 19 residues long. CDR3 in DNA: TGTGCCAGCACCTCCATTGAGACAGGGACAGTTTTTTCGTGGAATGAGCAGTTCTTC. Amino acid sequence: CASTSIETGTVFSWNEQFF. The variable domain in full, with the rest retrieved from reference TRBV28 and TRBJ2-1, is DVKVTQSSRYLVKRTGEKVFLECVQDMDHENMFWYRQDPGLGLRLIYFSYDVKMKEKGDIPEGYSVSREKKERFSLILESASTNQTSMYLCASTSIETGTVFSWNEQFFGPGTRLTVL.

In this sample, this clonotype turned up a few times. This chain connects TRBV3-1 to TRBJ2-7; D gene ambiguous. From germline, CDR1 is LGHDT and CDR2 YNNKEL (reference sequence). V was pared by 2 bases and J by 5 bases, with 10 bases between. This CDR3 has 13 amino acids. The CDR3 loop is CASSQLTYHEQYF. Written as DNA, the CDR3 is TGTGCCAGCAGCCAACTTACCTACCACGAGCAGTACTTC.

This clonotype was seen just once. A much larger clone sits a single nucleotide away, making a read error possible. The V call is TRBV4-3, the J call TRBJ2-5, with TRBD1 matching over 10 bases. The CDR3 runs to 14 residues. Germline CDR1 reads LGHNA; CDR2 reads YSLEER. Losses at the gene ends were 3 bases for V and 11 bases for J; bases not matched to a gene: 9. CDR3 amino acids: CASSQPGQGNEQYF. In DNA form, the CDR3 reads TGCGCCAGCAGCCAGCCGGGACAGGGGAATGAGCAGTACTTC.

A word on this clonotype: This may arise from a read error, as a much more abundant clone is one base away. This chain uses TRBV6-5 with TRBJ2-1; tentatively, D is TRBD1 or TRBD2 (5 bases each). Germline assignment: CDR1 MNHEY and CDR2 SVGAGI. The CDR3 totals 16 residues. The V gene lost 10 bases and the J gene lost 8 bases, with 27 bases spanning the gap. Here the CDR3 DNA reads TGTGCCACAACACCTGGGGCGGGCCTTTACCGACATGAGCAGTTCTTC. It is translated as CATTPGAGLYRHEQFF.

A word on this clonotype: A much larger clone lies a single base off, so this may be a read error. V is TRBV5-1 and J is TRBJ2-7, with unresolved D. Germline V gene data show CDR1 as SGHRS and CDR2 as YFSETQ. CDR3 length: 15 amino acids. CDR3 amino acids: CAGSLDPMSSYEQYF. CDR3 DNA: TGCGCCGGCAGCTTGGACCCAATGAGCTCCTACGAGCAGTACTTC. The full variable domain, with the rest looked up from reference TRBV5-1 and TRBJ2-7, is KAGVTQTPRYLIKTRGQQVTLSCSPISGHRSVSWYQQTPGQGLQFLFEYFSETQRNKGNFPGRFSGRQFSNSRSEMNVSTLELGDSALYLCAGSLDPMSSYEQYFGPGTRLTVT.

This sequence joins TRBV9 and TRBJ2-1; D is uncertain. The J call may be faulty, since TRBJ2-7 better matches the DNA end. The length of the CDR3 is 17 residues. Germline lookup yields CDR1 SGDLS and CDR2 YYNGEE. The CDR3 nucleotides read TGTGCCAGCAGCGTAGCGGGCACGGTAAGCTCCTACAATGAGCAGTACTTC. Amino acid sequence: CASSVAGTVSSYNEQYF.

The chain has TRBV5-5 and TRBJ2-1; no clear D gene. The germline V gene encodes CDR1 SGHKS and CDR2 YYEKEE (reference sequence). Trimming pared 2 bases from V and 8 bases from J, leaving 5 bases between. This CDR3 contains 11 residues. The CDR3 DNA sequence: TGTGCCAGCAGCTTCAACGATGAGCAGTTCTTC. It codes for CASSFNDEQFF. The full variable domain, its missing parts supplied by reference TRBV5-5 and TRBJ2-1, is DAGVTQSPTHLIKTRGQQVTLRCSPISGHKSVSWYQQVLGQGPQFIFQYYEKEERGRGNFPDRFSARQFPNYSSELNVNALLLGDSALYLCASSFNDEQFFGPGTRLTVL.

Many counts were recorded for this clonotype. This sequence joins TRBV7-2 and TRBJ2-5; D possibly corresponds to TRBD2 (5 bases). V was clipped by 0 bases and J by 3 bases, with 8 bases between them. From germline, CDR1 is SGHTA and CDR2 FQGNSA. The CDR3 sequence is 14 residues long. The CDR3 nucleotides are TGTGCCAGCAGCTTAGCAGGGAGAAAAGAGACCCAGTACTTC. This translates into CASSLAGRKETQYF.

In this sample, this clonotype turned up a few times. V usage is TRBV5-1 and J usage is TRBJ2-3; D is undetermined. V lost 0 bases, J lost 3 bases, and 14 bases lay in between. There are 16 residues in the CDR3. CDR1 is SGHRS, CDR2 YFSETQ, per germline. The DNA of the CDR3 is TGCGCCAGCAGCTTGGTTAAGGCCGCCGGAACAGATACGCAGTATTTT. The encoded protein is CASSLVKAAGTDTQYF. The variable domain in full, with the rest retrieved from reference TRBV5-1 and TRBJ2-3, is KAGVTQTPRYLIKTRGQQVTLSCSPISGHRSVSWYQQTPGQGLQFLFEYFSETQRNKGNFPGRFSGRQFSNSRSEMNVSTLELGDSALYLCASSLVKAAGTDTQYFGPGTRLTVL.

This clonotype has a handful of counts. J is TRBJ2-2 and V is TRBV5-1; D not certain. The CDR3 extends over 13 amino acids. V lost 0 bases and J lost 6, with 6 bases in between. Germline CDR1 reads SGHRS; CDR2 reads YFSETQ. CDR3 bases: TGCGCCAGCAGCTTGGAAGGTCCCGGGGAGCTGTTTTTT. Translating it yields CASSLEGPGELFF.

This clonotype turned up a few times. CDR3 bases: TGTGCCAGCAGCACCTGGCAGTATTCACCCCTCCACTTT. It is translated as CASSTWQYSPLHF. The chain employs TRBV6-5 and TRBJ1-6; D is undetermined. Germline V gene lookup returns CDR1 MNHEY and CDR2 SVGAGI. V was shortened by 6 bases and J by 8 bases, with 11 bases between the two germline ends. This CDR3 has 13 amino acids.

The chain carries TRBV4-3 and TRBJ2-1, with 8 positions matching TRBD1. V was clipped by 5 bases and J by 8 bases; unmatched bases: 8. The CDR3 spans 14 residues. Germline CDR1 and CDR2: LGHNA and YSLEER. CDR3 DNA sequence: TGCGCCAGCAGCTCCCAGGGGGCGTTCGATGAGCAGTTCTTC. It specifies CASSSQGAFDEQFF.

This clonotype was counted a single time. A much bigger clone sits one base away, suggesting this may be a read error. The chain recombines TRBV7-2 with TRBJ2-1; no clear D. The CDR3 has 14 residues. CDR1 and CDR2 from the germline V gene are SGHTA and FQGNSA. The CDR3 region is CATLKGRASNERFF. Written as DNA, the CDR3 is TGTGCCACTTTAAAAGGGCGAGCCTCCAATGAGCGGTTCTTC.

This clonotype was counted a few times. J is TRBJ1-5 and V is TRBV21-1; the table's TRBD1 call for D was not verified on the DNA. TRBV21-1 is labeled a pseudogene. The CDR3 runs to 17 residues. The CDR3 region has the DNA TGTGCCAGCACGCAACCGGGTCCGGGTGTCGTCAATCAGCCCCAGCATTTT. This sequence encodes CASTQPGPGVVNQPQHF.

In its sample, this clonotype was seen a few times. The chain is built from TRBV27 and TRBJ2-4; D gene uncertain. The J call is in doubt because the DNA end fits TRBJ2-7 better. There are 13 residues in the CDR3. CDR1 and CDR2 from the germline V gene are MNHEY and SMNVEV (reference sequence). DNA of the CDR3: TGTGCCAGCGGTTACGCTTTTCCCTACGAGCAGTACTTC. As protein: CASGYAFPYEQYF.

The gene calls are TRBV19 and TRBJ2-7, with a tentative D call TRBD2 (5 bases). V was shortened by 9 bases and J by 7 bases, with 19 bases between the two germline ends. Germline loops: CDR1 LNHDA, CDR2 SQIVND (reference sequence). This CDR3 is 13 amino acids long. CDR3 amino acids: CASTTLPPGEQYF. The CDR3 DNA follows: TGTGCCAGCACCACTCTCCCCCCGGGGGAGCAGTACTTC.

The chain couples TRBV7-2 to TRBJ2-1; D is possibly TRBD1 or TRBD2 (6 bases each). The germline V and J ends were trimmed by 5 bases and 6 bases, with 11 bases remaining between them. The CDR3 totals 13 residues. Germline CDR1 SGHTA, CDR2 FQGNSA. Here the CDR3 reads CASSQGTPNEQFF. The CDR3 nucleotides read TGTGCCAGCAGCCAGGGGACTCCCAATGAGCAGTTCTTC.

This clonotype was counted at least ten times. The chain employs TRBV5-1 and TRBJ1-2; TRBD1 agrees at 7 bases. The CDR3 covers 15 residues. V dropped 5 bases and J dropped 4; count of bases not matched to a gene: 11. Germline values: CDR1 SGHRS, CDR2 YFSETQ. CDR3 coding DNA: TGCGCCAGCAGTCCAGAGGGGGCGGCCTTCTATGGCTACACCTTC. Protein sequence: CASSPEGAAFYGYTF.

The CDR3 region is CASSYLGSGDTQYF. The CDR3 bases are TGTGCCAGCAGTTACTTAGGATCGGGGGATACGCAGTATTTT. The rearrangement links TRBV6-5 to TRBJ2-3; D is possibly TRBD2 (5 bases). V was shortened by 1 base and J by 6 bases, with 11 bases between the two germline ends. Per germline, CDR1 MNHEY and CDR2 SVGAGI. The CDR3 sequence is 14 residues long.